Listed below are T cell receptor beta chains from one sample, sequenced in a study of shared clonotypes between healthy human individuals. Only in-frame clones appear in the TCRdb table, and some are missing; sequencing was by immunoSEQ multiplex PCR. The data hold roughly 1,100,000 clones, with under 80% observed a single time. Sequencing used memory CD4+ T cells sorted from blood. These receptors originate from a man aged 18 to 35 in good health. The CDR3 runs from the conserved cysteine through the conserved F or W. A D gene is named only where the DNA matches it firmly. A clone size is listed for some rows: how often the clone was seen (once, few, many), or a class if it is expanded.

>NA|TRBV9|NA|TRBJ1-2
CASSVDPGGGGYTF
TGTGCCAGCAGCGTAGACCCCGGCGGGGGTGGCTACACCTTC
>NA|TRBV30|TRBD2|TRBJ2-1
CAWSRGGLYNEQFF
TGTGCCTGGAGTCGGGGGGGGCTCTACAATGAGCAGTTCTTC
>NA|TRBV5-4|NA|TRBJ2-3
CASTRDPEDTQYF
TGTGCCAGCACCCGGGACCCCGAGGATACGCAGTATTTT
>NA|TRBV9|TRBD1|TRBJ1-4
CASSTGDRAKRTEKLFF
TGTGCCAGCAGCACGGGGGACAGGGCGAAACGTACTGAAAAACTGTTTTTT
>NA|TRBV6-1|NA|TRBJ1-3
CASRRPGIGNTIYF
TGTGCCAGCAGGCGGCCAGGGATTGGAAACACCATATATTTT
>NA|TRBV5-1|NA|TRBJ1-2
CASSLGDLYDYTF
TGCGCCAGCAGCCTGGGGGACCTCTATGACTACACCTTC
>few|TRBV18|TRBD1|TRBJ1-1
CASSFDRVNTEAFF
TGTGCCAGCTCCTTCGACAGGGTGAACACTGAAGCTTTCTTT
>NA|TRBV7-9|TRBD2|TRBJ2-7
CASSSPGLADYEQYF
TGTGCCAGCAGCTCTCCGGGACTAGCAGATTACGAGCAGTACTTC
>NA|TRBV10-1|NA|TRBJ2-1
CASSPQPTRAWSLFF
TGCGCCAGCAGCCCCCAGCCGACTAGGGCGTGGAGTTTGTTCTTC
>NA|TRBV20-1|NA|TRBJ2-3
CSADRTDTQYF
TGCAGTGCTGATCGAACAGATACGCAGTATTTT
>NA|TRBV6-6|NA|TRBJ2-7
CASSYTLDLPYEQYF
TGTGCCAGCAGTTATACCCTGGATTTACCCTACGAGCAGTACTTC
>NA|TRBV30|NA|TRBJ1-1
CAWSGTLRAFF
TGTGCCTGGAGTGGCACGTTACGAGCTTTCTTT
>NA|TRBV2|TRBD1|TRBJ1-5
CASSRQGAKQPQHF
TGTGCCAGCAGTAGACAGGGGGCAAAACAGCCCCAGCATTTT
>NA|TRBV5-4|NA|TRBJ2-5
CASSLAGALQETQYF
TGTGCCAGCAGCTTGGCAGGGGCGCTGCAAGAGACCCAGTACTTC
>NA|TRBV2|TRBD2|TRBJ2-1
CASSASLAGANEQFF
TGTGCCAGCAGTGCTTCGCTAGCGGGAGCGAATGAGCAGTTCTTC
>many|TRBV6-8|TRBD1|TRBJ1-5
CASSRLTGCSNQPQHF
TGTGCCAGCAGTCGATTGACAGGGTGCAGCAATCAGCCCCAGCATTTT
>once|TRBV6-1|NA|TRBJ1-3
CASRGRGISGNTIYF
TGTGCCAGCAGAGGAAGGGGAATCTCTGGAAACACCATATATTTT
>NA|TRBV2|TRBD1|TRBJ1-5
CASRGQGIQPQHF
TGTGCCAGCAGGGGACAGGGAATACAGCCCCAGCATTTT
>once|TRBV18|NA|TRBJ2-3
CASSRAGLGADTQYF
TGTGCCAGCTCACGCGCAGGGCTTGGCGCAGATACGCAGTATTTT
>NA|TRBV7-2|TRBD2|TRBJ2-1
CASSLSSAGGRNEQFF
TGTGCCAGCAGCTTATCAAGCGCGGGGGGGCGTAATGAGCAGTTCTTC
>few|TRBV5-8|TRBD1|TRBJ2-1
CASSSFPGQSSSYNEQFF
TGTGCCAGCAGCTCTTTTCCGGGACAGTCAAGCTCCTACAATGAGCAGTTCTTC
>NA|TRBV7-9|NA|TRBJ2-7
CAINLMGIGYEQYF
TGTGCCATCAACCTCATGGGGATCGGGTACGAGCAGTACTTC
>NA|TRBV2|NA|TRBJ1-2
CASSDHSGPGYTF
TGTGCCAGCAGCGACCACTCTGGGCCGGGCTACACCTTC
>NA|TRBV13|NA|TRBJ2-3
CASSLGPDRPDTQYF
TGTGCCAGCAGCTTAGGTCCTGACCGGCCAGATACGCAGTATTTT
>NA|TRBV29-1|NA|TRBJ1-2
CSVEGDAAGEGYTF
TGCAGCGTTGAGGGGGACGCCGCGGGAGAGGGCTACACCTTC
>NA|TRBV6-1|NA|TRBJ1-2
CASSEVGTQLYGYTF
TGTGCCAGCAGTGAAGTGGGGACTCAGCTTTATGGCTATACCTTC
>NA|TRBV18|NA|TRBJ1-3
CASSPGTPHSGNTIYF
TGTGCCAGCTCACCCGGGACACCTCACTCTGGAAACACCATATATTTT
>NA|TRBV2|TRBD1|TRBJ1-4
CASSRTGKNEKLFF
TGTGCCAGCAGCAGGACAGGGAAAAATGAAAAACTGTTTTTT